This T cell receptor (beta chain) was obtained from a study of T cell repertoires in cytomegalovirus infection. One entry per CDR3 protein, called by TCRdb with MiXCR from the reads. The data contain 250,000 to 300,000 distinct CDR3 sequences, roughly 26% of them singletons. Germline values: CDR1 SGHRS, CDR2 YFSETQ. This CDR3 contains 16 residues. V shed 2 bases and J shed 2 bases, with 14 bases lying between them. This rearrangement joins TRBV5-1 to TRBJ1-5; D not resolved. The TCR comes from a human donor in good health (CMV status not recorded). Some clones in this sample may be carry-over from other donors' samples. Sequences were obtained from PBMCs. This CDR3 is CASSFSGSRGNQPQHF. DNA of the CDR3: TGCGCCAGCAGCTTTTCCGGGTCTCGCGGCAATCAGCCCCAGCATTTT. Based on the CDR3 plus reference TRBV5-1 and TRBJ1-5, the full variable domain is KAGVTQTPRYLIKTRGQQVTLSCSPISGHRSVSWYQQTPGQGLQFLFEYFSETQRNKGNFPGRFSGRQFSNSRSEMNVSTLELGDSALYLCASSFSGSRGNQPQHFGDGTRLSIL.